A single sample gave rise to the 21 T cell receptor beta chains below, sequenced in a study of long-term antiretroviral therapy in people with HIV. Assay version v3.0 of immunoSEQ was used, and it was run at survey level. Clones were read by immunoSEQ multiplex PCR, and TCRdb kept only the in-frame ones, dropping some. The data show 20,000 to 25,000 clones, 85% seen once. Source: unsorted PBMCs, taken 1.6 years after starting antiretroviral therapy. All receptors come from a man aged 40-49 years with HIV.

The rearrangement uses TRBV27 and TRBJ2-3, with a tentative D call TRBD2 (5 bases). V was pared by 2 bases and J by 0 bases, with 18 bases between. The CDR3 runs 18 residues. Germline values: CDR1 MNHEY, CDR2 SMNVEV (reference sequence). CDR3 nucleotides: TGTGCCAGCAGTTTAGGACTGCCTTCCTACTCTAGCACAGATACGCAGTATTTT. Translating gives CASSLGLPSYSSTDTQYF.

This rearrangement joins TRBV2 to TRBJ1-2; D is undetermined. Trimming pared 7 bases from V and 6 bases from J, leaving 9 bases between. This CDR3 has 11 residues. The V gene's germline CDR1 is SNHLY and CDR2 FYNNEI. The CDR3 sequence is CASTWAHGYTF. The DNA for the CDR3 is TGTGCCAGCACCTGGGCTCATGGCTACACCTTC.

The chain employs TRBV9 and TRBJ2-1, with D tentatively TRBD2 (5 bases). Germline CDR1 and CDR2: SGDLS and YYNGEE. The CDR3 sequence is 13 residues long. The V and J ends lost 1 base and 8 bases respectively, with 10 bases between them. The CDR3 region has the DNA TGTGCCAGCAGCGTACGGGGAGAGGATGAGCAGTTCTTC. As protein: CASSVRGEDEQFF. The complete variable domain, with remaining parts taken from reference TRBV9 and TRBJ2-1, reads DSGVTQTPKHLITATGQRVTLRCSPRSGDLSVYWYQQSLDQGLQFLIQYYNGEERAKGNILERFSAQQFPDLHSELNLSSLELGDSALYFCASSVRGEDEQFFGPGTRLTVL.

V and J are TRBV5-6 and TRBJ2-7, with 8 positions matching TRBD1. This CDR3 is 14 amino acids long. Germline V CDR1 and CDR2: SGHDT, YYEEEE. The V and J ends lost 3 bases and 4 bases, in that order; junction bases with no gene match: 6. DNA of the CDR3: TGTGCCAGCAGCTCCGGACAGGGTCCATACGAGCAGTACTTC. Translation gives CASSSGQGPYEQYF. Full variable domain (remainder filled in from reference TRBV5-6 and TRBJ2-7): DAGVTQSPTHLIKTRGQQVTLRCSPKSGHDTVSWYQQALGQGPQFIFQYYEEEERQRGNFPDRFSGHQFPNYSSELNVNALLLGDSALYLCASSSGQGPYEQYFGPGTRLTVT.

This rearrangement joins TRBV5-5 to TRBJ2-5; maybe TRBD1 (5 bases). Germline CDR1 and CDR2: SGHKS and YYEKEE (reference sequence). This CDR3 is 20 amino acids long. The V and J ends lost 1 base and 2 bases respectively, with 27 bases between them. As DNA, the CDR3 is TGTGCCAGCAGCTTGCGCCTATATGTAGGGGCGCAGGTTCGGCAAGAGACCCAGTACTTC. Protein sequence: CASSLRLYVGAQVRQETQYF. Supplemented by reference TRBV5-5 and TRBJ2-5, the full variable domain reads DAGVTQSPTHLIKTRGQQVTLRCSPISGHKSVSWYQQVLGQGPQFIFQYYEKEERGRGNFPDRFSARQFPNYSSELNVNALLLGDSALYLCASSLRLYVGAQVRQETQYFGPGTRLLVL.

This clone was observed a single time. The gene calls are TRBV13 and TRBJ2-2; D is ambiguous. CDR3 length: 15 residues. Per the germline V gene, CDR1 is PRHDT and CDR2 is FYEKMQ (reference sequence). V was pared by 5 bases and J by 0 bases, with 10 bases between. The CDR3 protein is CASSPPRPNTGELFF. The CDR3 DNA is TGTGCCAGCAGCCCCCCTAGACCGAACACCGGGGAGCTGTTTTTT.

This clone appeared once. The rearrangement links TRBV19 to TRBJ2-6, with D perhaps matching TRBD1 (7 bases). V lost 5 bases and J 2 bases, leaving 13 bases between the germline ends. The length of the CDR3 is 16 residues. Germline V gene lookup returns CDR1 LNHDA and CDR2 SQIVND (reference sequence). The CDR3 reads CASSAGQTAGANVLTF. In DNA, the CDR3 is TGTGCCAGTAGTGCGGGACAGACAGCTGGGGCCAACGTCCTGACTTTC.

This chain's CDR3 is CASSPPSTDTQYF. The CDR3 DNA reads TGTGCCAGCTCACCACCCAGCACAGATACGCAGTATTTT. This chain connects TRBV18 to TRBJ2-3; D is uncertain. Germline-derived CDR1 and CDR2 are KGHSH and LQKENI. Trimming stripped 0 bases from V and 0 bases from J, with 1 base between. The CDR3 extends over 13 amino acids.

This clone is medium-sized. V is TRBV6-7 and J is TRBJ2-1; 7 bases align to TRBD2. TRBV6-7 is given ORF status, its function remaining uncertain. This CDR3 contains 15 residues. V lost 7 bases and J lost 8; bases outside the gene matches: 14. The DNA for the CDR3 is TGTGCCAGCATATTTGGACTAGAAGAAACGTATGAGCAGTTCTTC. It yields the protein CASIFGLEETYEQFF.

The genes are TRBV19 and TRBJ1-5; a weak D match, TRBD1 (5 bases). The CDR3 loop spans 20 amino acids. Trimming took 3 bases from V and 0 from J, leaving 24 bases between them. The germline CDR1 and CDR2 sequences are LNHDA and SQIVND (reference sequence). CDR3 bases: TGTGCCAGTAGTATGGGAATTAGGGCAGGGAAAGGGTCTAGCAATCAGCCCCAGCATTTT. Its translation: CASSMGIRAGKGSSNQPQHF.

The chain combines TRBV23-1 with TRBJ1-1, with D uncertain. TRBV23-1 is an open reading frame, and its role is uncertain. Trimming took 8 bases from V and 6 from J, leaving 22 bases between them. The CDR3 spans 15 residues. As DNA, the CDR3 is TGCGCCAGCGACTTCCCAGCAAGGCGAGGACCTGAAGCTTTCTTT. Protein: CASDFPARRGPEAFF.

The chain is built from TRBV19 and TRBJ2-1, with D tentatively TRBD1 (7 bases). The CDR3 consists of 14 residues. Per the germline V gene, CDR1 is LNHDA and CDR2 is SQIVND (reference sequence). The V end was cut by 5 bases, the J end by 7 bases, with 15 bases between. CDR3 loop: CASSWDRGRNEQFF. The CDR3 coding sequence is TGTGCCAGTAGTTGGGACAGAGGGAGGAATGAGCAGTTCTTC.

V and J are TRBV6-6 and TRBJ2-4, with no clear D. V lost 6 bases and J 4 bases, leaving 10 bases between the germline ends. The germline gives CDR1 MNHNY, CDR2 SVGAGI (reference sequence). The CDR3 length is 13 residues. CDR3 DNA sequence: TGTGCCAGCAGCTACGACCAGAAAAACATTCAGTACTTC. Translation gives CASSYDQKNIQYF.

J is TRBJ1-1 and V is TRBV7-8; maybe TRBD1 (5 bases). Trimming left V 5 bases short and J 1 base short, with 8 bases between. From germline, CDR1 is SGHVS and CDR2 FQNEAQ. This CDR3 contains 13 residues. In DNA, the CDR3 is TGTGCCAGCAGCGGGGGGGGGAACACTGAAGCTTTCTTT. Amino acids: CASSGGGNTEAFF.

The rearrangement joins TRBV5-1 to TRBJ2-3, with a possible D match to TRBD1 (6 bases). This CDR3 is built from 15 residues. With 2 bases removed from V and 5 bases from J, the gap between germline ends came to 15 bases. Germline V gene sequence: CDR1 SGHRS, CDR2 YFSETQ. The CDR3 sequence is CASSFTGYPGDTQYF. CDR3 sequence (DNA): TGCGCCAGCAGCTTTACAGGGTACCCCGGAGATACGCAGTATTTT.

V and J are TRBV1 and TRBJ1-2; TRBD1 is taken as the D call from the table, unchecked against the DNA. TRBV1 is a documented pseudogene. CDR3 length: 17 amino acids. DNA of the CDR3: TGCACCAGCAGGCCCCCGCAGGAAACGAATGGGAACTATGGCTACACCTTC. Its translation: CTSRPPQETNGNYGYTF.

The chain uses TRBV2 and TRBJ1-2; possibly TRBD1 for D (6 bases). Trimming pared 6 bases from V and 4 bases from J, leaving 15 bases between. CDR3 length: 14 residues. Germline CDR1 SNHLY, CDR2 FYNNEI. CDR3 in amino acids: CASRATGASYGYTF. In nucleotides, the CDR3 is TGTGCCAGCAGGGCGACAGGCGCATCCTATGGCTACACCTTC.

The chain couples TRBV12-5 to TRBJ2-3; D uncertain. CDR3 size: 17 residues. Germline V gene lookup returns CDR1 LGHNT and CDR2 FRNRAP. Trimming pared 0 bases from V and 0 bases from J, leaving 13 bases between. The CDR3 is CASGLVDRHLSTDTQYF. The CDR3 nucleotides read TGTGCTAGTGGTTTGGTAGATCGGCATTTGAGCACAGATACGCAGTATTTT.

The gene calls are TRBV5-6 and TRBJ2-5; TRBD2 is a possible D gene (5 bases). The length of the CDR3 is 14 residues. Trimming removed 2 bases from V and 6 bases from J, with 14 bases in between. The germline CDR1 and CDR2 sequences are SGHDT and YYEEEE. In nucleotides, the CDR3 is TGTGCCAGCAGCTTTGGTGGGAGCGAAAAGACCCAGTACTTC. It specifies CASSFGGSEKTQYF. The full variable domain, rest sourced from reference TRBV5-6 and TRBJ2-5, is DAGVTQSPTHLIKTRGQQVTLRCSPKSGHDTVSWYQQALGQGPQFIFQYYEEEERQRGNFPDRFSGHQFPNYSSELNVNALLLGDSALYLCASSFGGSEKTQYFGPGTRLLVL.

This rearrangement joins TRBV4-1 to TRBJ1-3; no definite D call. Trimming stripped 0 bases from V and 1 base from J, with 10 bases between. The CDR3 totals 16 residues. Germline V CDR1 and CDR2: MGHRA, YSYEKL. DNA for the CDR3: TGCGCCAGCAGCCAAGATGGCTCAGGTTCTGGAAACACCATATATTTT. Amino acid sequence: CASSQDGSGSGNTIYF.

This chain connects TRBV7-2 to TRBJ2-3; TRBD1 agrees at 8 bases. Germline-derived CDR1 and CDR2 are SGHTA and FQGNSA. CDR3 length equals 17 residues. The V gene end was trimmed by 0 bases and the J gene end by 1 base; junction bases not matched to a gene: 6. The CDR3 DNA follows: TGTGCCAGCAGCTTAGCGTACGCAGGGGGCGGCACAGATACGCAGTATTTT. This sequence encodes CASSLAYAGGGTDTQYF.